The clone carrying this T cell receptor beta chain was counted once. Per germline, CDR1 LGHDT and CDR2 YNNKEL (reference sequence). J gave up 5 bases and V 1 base, and 6 bases lay outside the gene matches. This CDR3 has 15 amino acids. This sample stems from a study of blood T cell repertoires in COVID-19. Original processing methods: Amplifying reference gene primers gave estimates of nucleated cell counts. Sequencing used immunoSEQ multiplex PCR; TCRdb keeps in-frame clones, though not all of them. D and trimming come from the DNA, and the V and J calls and clone size come from that table. The sample carries under 250,000 clones, 84% recorded once.

The sequence derives from a human donor in a cohort sampled during active COVID-19. This rearrangement joins TRBV3-1 (or the pseudogene TRBV3-2) to TRBJ2-5; 8 bases are shared with TRBD1. Input material: peripheral blood. The CDR3 sequence: CASSQADRERETQYF. As DNA, the CDR3 is TGTGCCAGCAGCCAAGCGGACAGGGAGAGGGAGACCCAGTACTTC.